The entry below gives a single T cell receptor (beta chain) sequence along with its context. No much larger clone is present one base from it, and per-base qualities are unavailable. Relative to germline, V is 0 bases shorter and J is 3 bases shorter, with 21 bases between their ends. The CDR1 and CDR2 encoded by the germline V gene are SGHVS and FNYEAQ. From the cysteine through the phenylalanine, the CDR3 covers 18 amino acids. Only the CDR3 portion is preserved as DNA: 54 bases, with reading frame beginning at the first base. PBMC were thawed, rested overnight, stained with GMM-loaded CD1B tetramer, a Live/Dead dye and anti-CD3, and then sorted on a FACS Aria II. The CD1B tetramers were loaded with C32 glucose monomycolate that had been purified from Rhodococcus equi. PBMC used for tetramer sorting had been depleted of CD14-expressing monocytes for a separate study before cryopreservation. Around 100,000 tetramer-negative cells were sorted from each donor and analyzed alongside the tetramer-positive cells. GMM-loaded CD1B tetramers were used to sort antigen-specific T cells from several healthy South African adults.

Because TCR-alpha and TCR-beta chains were sequenced unpaired, no information on chain pairing was available. The immunoSEQ multiplex PCR assay was used to generate TCR libraries, with TCR-beta and/or TCR-alpha/delta assays applied to each sample. The amplified TCR libraries were sequenced using the Illumina high-throughput platform. In the source study's methods: Clustering and dimensionality reduction were performed using pairwise TCRdist distances among GMM-specific receptors from ex vivo sorted or in vitro expanded T cells. Sequence motifs defined by gene usage and CDR3 content were checked for enrichment by comparing tetramer-positive and tetramer-negative populations. Drawn from immuneACCESS, this table holds only the in-frame rearrangements with V and J called that TCRdb kept. Clones are partly lost; checked studies trace under half to an unresolved V gene and leave the rest unexplained. D and trimming come from the DNA, and the V and J calls and clone size come from that table. For this sample the table gives roughly 61,000 clones, of which 70% to 90% were detected only once. 21% of the sample is held by the ten biggest clonotypes.

The data belong to a study of T cells in tuberculosis (dated by TCRdb to the late 2010s). Looking at the study overall: The study combined CD1B tetramers and high-throughput TCR immunosequencing to characterize T cells specific for the mycobacterial lipid antigen glucose monomycolate (GMM). General study outcomes and caveats: T cells binding the CD1B-GMM tetramer with low affinity may have been missed by the stringent sort gate.

The sample consisted of CD1b-GMM tetramer-negative cells sorted from PBMCs. The cell subset or site label of this sample denotes: T cells not binding CD1B-GMM tetramer, sorted from same donor. The rearranged chain carries TRBV7-6 and TRBJ2-7, with TRBD1 as a weak D call on 5 bases. This clonotype was obtained from an adult woman with latent tuberculosis. CDR3 protein: CASSLARSREGFYYEQYF. The sequence in DNA is TGTGCCAGCAGCTTAGCGAGATCCAGGGAAGGTTTCTACTACGAGCAGTACTTC.